The 20 T cell receptor beta chains below were found in one sample sequenced in a study of blood T cell repertoires in COVID-19. Measured with immunoSEQ multiplex PCR; TCRdb has only the in-frame clones, and not every one. The repertoire holds around 180,000 clones, with around three quarters as singletons. The material sequenced was peripheral blood. Source of these receptors: a man aged 55 to 70 with active or convalescent COVID-19.

The rearrangement joins TRBV12-5 to TRBJ2-5, with D possibly TRBD2 on 5 matching bases. CDR3 length: 12 amino acids. V lost 5 bases, J lost 5 bases, and 9 bases lay in between. Germline lookup yields CDR1 LGHNT and CDR2 FRNRAP. DNA for the CDR3: TGTGCTAGTGGTGCTAGCCGGGAGACCCAGTACTTC. Translated, it gives CASGASRETQYF.

V gene TRBV15 combines with J gene TRBJ1-5; tentative D call: TRBD1 (6 bases). Trimming removed 5 bases from V and 6 bases from J, with 17 bases in between. Germline values: CDR1 LNHNV, CDR2 YYDKDF (reference sequence). The CDR3 is 15 residues long. CDR3: CATSSNWGGAQPQHF. The DNA of the CDR3 is TGTGCCACCAGCTCAAATTGGGGGGGCGCTCAGCCCCAGCATTTT.

The chain carries TRBV9 and TRBJ2-1, with D perhaps matching TRBD1 (5 bases). The CDR3 totals 14 residues. Looked up from germline, CDR1 is SGDLS and CDR2 is YYNGEE. The V and J ends lost 0 bases and 15 bases respectively, with 19 bases between them. DNA of the CDR3: TGTGCCAGCAGCGTAGCCCCAGACAGACTGCTCTCGTTCTTC. Translated, it gives CASSVAPDRLLSFF.

The CDR3 coding sequence is TGTGCCAGCACCCCCCCCCGACTAGCGGGGCGTCAGTTCTTC. Translation gives CASTPPRLAGRQFF. V gene TRBV28 combines with J gene TRBJ2-1, with 11 bases aligning to TRBD2. Germline trimming cut 7 bases from V and 13 bases from J; bases unmatched to any gene: 12. The CDR3 totals 14 residues. CDR1 is MDHEN and CDR2 is SYDVKM in the germline V gene. Together with reference TRBV28 and TRBJ2-1, the CDR3 gives the full variable domain: DVKVTQSSRYLVKRTGEKVFLECVQDMDHENMFWYRQDPGLGLRLIYFSYDVKMKEKGDIPEGYSVSREKKERFSLILESASTNQTSMYLCASTPPRLAGRQFFGPGTRLTVL.

The sample holds one count of this clone. The chain carries TRBV18 and TRBJ2-7; TRBD2 might be the D (6 bases). The germline CDR1 and CDR2 sequences are KGHSH and LQKENI. Trimming removed 1 base at V and 4 bases at J, with 11 bases between. The CDR3 is 14 amino acids. The CDR3 protein is CASSPRAGGYEQYF. The CDR3 DNA is TGTGCCAGCTCACCACGGGCCGGGGGATACGAGCAGTACTTC.

The rearrangement uses TRBV19 and TRBJ2-5; no clear D. Trimming took off 3 bases at V and 2 bases at J, with 10 bases between the two ends. The CDR3 sequence is 14 residues long. Germline V gene lookup returns CDR1 LNHDA and CDR2 SQIVND (reference sequence). The CDR3 sequence is CASSILAEQETQYF. Here the CDR3 DNA reads TGTGCCAGTAGTATCTTGGCTGAACAAGAGACCCAGTACTTC.

The chain carries TRBV29-1 and TRBJ2-5; D unclear. The germline gives CDR1 SQVTM, CDR2 ANQGSEA. Trimming cost V 3 bases and J 7 bases, with 15 bases left between them. CDR3 length: 13 amino acids. CDR3 loop: CSVERGLGGTQYF. The CDR3 DNA reads as TGCAGCGTTGAGCGCGGATTAGGTGGGACCCAGTACTTC.

V and J are TRBV6-5 and TRBJ1-5; D is perhaps TRBD1 (6 bases). The germline CDR1 and CDR2 sequences are MNHEY and SVGAGI. The CDR3 runs 14 residues. Trimming shortened V by 6 bases and J by 1 base, and 10 bases separated the two germline ends. The DNA of the CDR3 is TGTGCCAGCAGCCAGGACAGAAGCAATCAGCCCCAGCATTTT. It specifies CASSQDRSNQPQHF.

CDR3 amino acids: CASSLVRETQYF. The CDR3 DNA reads TGTGCCAGCAGCTTAGTCCGGGAGACCCAGTACTTC. The genes are TRBV11-2 and TRBJ2-5; D remains unclear. CDR1 and CDR2 from the germline V gene are SGHAT and FQNNGV. V was shortened by 1 base and J by 5 bases, with 5 bases between the two germline ends. The CDR3 runs 12 residues.

This chain connects TRBV24-1 to TRBJ2-1; the match to TRBD1 covers 7 bases. The V segment lost 9 bases and the J segment 9 bases; nucleotides outside the gene matches: 10. The CDR3 sequence is 13 residues long. Germline CDR1 KGHDR, CDR2 SFDVKD. CDR3 DNA sequence: TGTGCCACCGGGAGACAGGGCGTAGGTGAGCAGTTCTTC. Its protein product is CATGRQGVGEQFF.

The chain carries TRBV7-3 and TRBJ2-3; D is possibly TRBD2 (6 bases). The CDR3 has 14 residues. V lost 2 bases to trimming and J lost 4 bases, with 10 bases between them. The germline gives CDR1 SGHTA, CDR2 FQGTGA. CDR3 sequence: CASSLSGGADTQYF. The CDR3 DNA reads TGTGCCAGCAGCTTATCCGGCGGGGCAGATACGCAGTATTTT.

This rearrangement joins TRBV9 to TRBJ2-1; 7 bases match TRBD2. Losses at the gene ends were 0 bases for V and 15 bases for J; bases not matched to a gene: 12. In germline, CDR1 is SGDLS, CDR2 YYNGEE. The CDR3 sequence is 14 residues long. The CDR3 coding sequence is TGTGCCAGCAGCGTAGTTCCCGGGTTAGGCGGGAGGTTCTTC. Translation gives CASSVVPGLGGRFF.

The V call is TRBV21-1, the J call TRBJ2-1; the D call in the table, TRBD1, was not verified against the DNA. TRBV21-1 is a known pseudogene. The CDR3 covers 22 residues. CDR3 sequence (DNA): TGTGCCAGCAGCAAAGCGCTTCGGGCAGGGGATGTACGGTGGAGCTCCTACAATGAGCAGTTCTTC. It yields the protein CASSKALRAGDVRWSSYNEQFF.

This sequence joins TRBV11-2 and TRBJ2-6, with D uncertain. In germline, CDR1 is SGHAT, CDR2 FQNNGV. V lost 5 bases and J lost 4, with 15 bases in between. CDR3 length equals 16 residues. The CDR3 DNA sequence: TGTGCCAGCAGCCAGGCCAGTAACCCCGGGGCCAACGTCCTGACTTTC. Residues: CASSQASNPGANVLTF.

The chain carries TRBV5-1 and TRBJ2-7; 8 bases map to TRBD1. Germline V lookup: CDR1 SGHRS, CDR2 YFSETQ. CDR3 length equals 16 residues. With 3 bases clipped from V and 6 bases from J, the junction kept 14 bases outside the gene matches. The CDR3 is CASSSAGTGSMGEQYF. In DNA, the CDR3 is TGCGCCAGCAGCTCCGCCGGGACAGGAAGTATGGGCGAGCAGTACTTC. The full variable domain, rest sourced from reference TRBV5-1 and TRBJ2-7, is KAGVTQTPRYLIKTRGQQVTLSCSPISGHRSVSWYQQTPGQGLQFLFEYFSETQRNKGNFPGRFSGRQFSNSRSEMNVSTLELGDSALYLCASSSAGTGSMGEQYFGPGTRLTVT.

The chain is built from TRBV24-1 and TRBJ1-1; unclear D gene. Trimming removed 4 bases from V and 4 bases from J, with 12 bases in between. CDR3 length: 14 residues. Germline V lookup: CDR1 KGHDR, CDR2 SFDVKD. The CDR3 DNA follows: TGTGCCACCAGTGACCCCGGGAGCGGCACTGAAGCTTTCTTT. Translation: CATSDPGSGTEAFF.

The V and J genes are TRBV29-1 and TRBJ1-2; 7 bases are a match to TRBD1. With V trimmed by 0 bases and J by 7 bases, 8 bases remained unmatched. CDR3 length: 14 residues. Looked up from germline, CDR1 is SQVTM and CDR2 is ANQGSEA. The CDR3 sequence: CSVEDRDSLGGYTF. As DNA, the CDR3 is TGCAGCGTTGAAGATCGGGACAGCCTGGGTGGCTACACCTTC.

The rearrangement links TRBV24-1 to TRBJ2-3; D is possibly TRBD2 (6 bases). The CDR3 length is 17 residues. The V end lost 0 bases, the J end lost 0 bases, and 12 bases lay between the germline ends. Germline values: CDR1 KGHDR, CDR2 SFDVKD. The CDR3 DNA sequence: TGTGCCACCAGTGATTTGCAGCCGGGAGCGAGCACAGATACGCAGTATTTT. It is translated as CATSDLQPGASTDTQYF.

The J gene is TRBJ1-1, the V gene TRBV7-2; TRBD1 might be the D (6 bases). The CDR3 is 15 amino acids. Trimming removed 4 bases at V and 0 bases at J, with 12 bases between. Per germline, CDR1 SGHTA and CDR2 FQGNSA. The CDR3 coding sequence is TGTGCCAGCAGCTCACAGGGAAACCTGAACACTGAAGCTTTCTTT. Translating it yields CASSSQGNLNTEAFF. The variable domain in full, with the rest retrieved from reference TRBV7-2 and TRBJ1-1, is GAGVSQSPSNKVTEKGKDVELRCDPISGHTALYWYRQSLGQGLEFLIYFQGNSAPDKSGLPSDRFSAERTGGSVSTLTIQRTQQEDSAVYLCASSSQGNLNTEAFFGQGTRLTVV.

The chain recombines TRBV30 with TRBJ1-4; maybe TRBD1 (5 bases). V gave up 3 bases and J gave up 5 bases, with 13 bases separating them. CDR3 length: 14 amino acids. Germline CDR1 reads GTSNPN; CDR2 reads SVGIG (reference sequence). CDR3 in amino acids: CAWRAAGNNEKLFF. The CDR3 nucleotides are TGTGCCTGGAGGGCAGCAGGGAACAATGAAAAACTGTTTTTT.